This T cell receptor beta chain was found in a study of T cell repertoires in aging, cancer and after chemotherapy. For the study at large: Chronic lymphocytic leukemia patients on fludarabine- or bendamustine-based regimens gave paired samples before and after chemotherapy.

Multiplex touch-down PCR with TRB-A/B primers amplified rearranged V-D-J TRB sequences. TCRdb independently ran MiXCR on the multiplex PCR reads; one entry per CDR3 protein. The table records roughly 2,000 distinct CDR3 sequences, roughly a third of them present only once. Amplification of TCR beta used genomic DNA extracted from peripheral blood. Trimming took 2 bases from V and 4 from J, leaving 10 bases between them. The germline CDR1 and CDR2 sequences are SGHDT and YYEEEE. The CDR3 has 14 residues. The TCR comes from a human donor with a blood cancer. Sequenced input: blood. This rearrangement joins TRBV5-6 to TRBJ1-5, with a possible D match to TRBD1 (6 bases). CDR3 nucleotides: TGTGCCAGCAGCTTTACAGGGAAGAATCAGCCCCAGCATTTT. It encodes CASSFTGKNQPQHF.